Given below is one TCR beta chain in context. Its cognate antigen is unknown. The data are from a study of T-cell reconstitution after alpha-beta-depleted transplantation in children. Study outcomes and limitations: Most T-cell counts and diversity one year after the transplant came from T cells that were newly produced. Reports say that about two months after transplant, the alpha-beta T cells came out of several hundred graft clones that had expanded. Surviving recipient T cells and thymic progenitors produced the high day-60 TCRbeta diversity seen in some patients.

Unique molecular identifiers were used to barcode this TCRbeta library. One entry per CDR3 protein results from TCRdb running MiXCR on the PCR reads. The profile covers 280,000 or so distinct CDR3 sequences, with more than 9% appearing a single time and roughly a quarter taken by the ten largest. The CDR3 has 14 residues. V lost 5 bases and J 3 bases, leaving 11 bases between the germline ends. Germline CDR1 and CDR2: SGHTA and FQGNSA. The gene calls are TRBV7-2 and TRBJ2-1; a possible D gene is TRBD1 (5 bases). The specimen comprised peripheral blood, sampled 180 days after TCRalphabeta/CD19-depleted stem cell transplant. This TCR was sampled from a male patient aged 2-15 years who had a stem cell transplant for chronic granulomatous disease, so the T cells may come from the graft donor. The CDR3: CASSRSGFYNEQFF. CDR3 coding DNA: TGTGCCAGCAGCCGCTCAGGGTTCTACAATGAGCAGTTCTTC.